Detailed here is one T cell receptor beta chain. This entry comes from a study of identical twins. Germline V gives CDR1 SGDLS, CDR2 YYNGEE. The V gene end was trimmed by 0 bases and the J gene end by 8 bases; junction bases not matched to a gene: 5. The CDR3 is 16 residues long. TCRdb recomputed calls from the 5' RACE reads with MiXCR, one row per CDR3 protein. The table has hundreds of thousands of distinct CDR3 sequences, 8% to 9% seen once. The same data also contributed to another study, on yellow fever vaccine responses in identical twins.

V usage is TRBV9 and J usage is TRBJ2-2; 12 positions agree with TRBD2. This TCR was sampled from a woman under 30 in good health. What was sequenced was PBMCs. The CDR3 loop reads CASSVETSGGPGELFF. CDR3 DNA: TGTGCCAGCAGCGTAGAGACTAGCGGGGGCCCGGGGGAGCTGTTTTTT.